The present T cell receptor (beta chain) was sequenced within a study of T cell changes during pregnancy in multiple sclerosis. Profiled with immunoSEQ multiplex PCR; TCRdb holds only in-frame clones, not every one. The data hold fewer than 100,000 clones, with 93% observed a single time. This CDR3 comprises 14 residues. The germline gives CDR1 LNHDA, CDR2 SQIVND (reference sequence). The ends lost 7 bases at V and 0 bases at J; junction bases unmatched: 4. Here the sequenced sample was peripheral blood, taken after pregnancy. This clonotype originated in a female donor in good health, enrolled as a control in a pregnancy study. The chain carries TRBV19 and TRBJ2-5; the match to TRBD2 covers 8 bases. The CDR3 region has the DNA TGTGCCAGTAAAGGCGGGGGGTACCAAGAGACCCAGTACTTC. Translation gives CASKGGGYQETQYF. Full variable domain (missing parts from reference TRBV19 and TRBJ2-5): DGGITQSPKYLFRKEGQNVTLSCEQNLNHDAMYWYRQDPGQGLRLIYYSQIVNDFQKGDIAEGYSVSREKKESFPLTVTSAQKNPTAFYLCASKGGGYQETQYFGPGTRLLVL.